A single T cell receptor (beta chain) is shown here with its context. Its cognate antigen is unknown. This specimen belongs to a study of neoadjuvant nivolumab and ipilimumab in lung cancer. Study-level findings and limits: TCR receptors were sequenced in few samples. Higher pretherapy blood TCR richness went with higher resected-tumor richness.

Measured with immunoSEQ multiplex PCR; TCRdb has only the in-frame clones, and not every one. The sample holds approximately 17,000 clones; 65% to 80% are singletons and the top ten take over 6%. Source: tumor tissue, taken after neoadjuvant nivolumab, alone or with ipilimumab, at or shortly before surgery. The sequence was collected from an adult with non-small cell lung cancer.

The CDR3 DNA follows: TGTGCCAGCAGCTATAGGACAGGGGGCAAAAGTGACACTGAAGCTTTCTTT. It specifies CASSYRTGGKSDTEAFF. This chain links TRBV5-6 with TRBJ1-1; 11 bases map to TRBD1. This CDR3 region has 17 residues. Germline-derived CDR1 and CDR2 are SGHDT and YYEEEE. After removal of 3 bases from V and 3 bases from J, the junction contained 10 bases not matched to a gene.